The source of this T cell receptor beta chain is a study of T-cell reconstitution after alpha-beta-depleted transplantation in children. The V gene's germline CDR1 is SGHRS and CDR2 YFSETQ. The CDR3 is 16 amino acids. The V gene lost 2 bases and the J gene lost 1 base, with 12 bases spanning the gap. TCRbeta library preparation incorporated unique molecular identifiers. MiXCR, applied by TCRdb to the PCR reads, yields one record per CDR3 protein. The table shows some 350,000 distinct CDR3 sequences, with around 15% occurring only once. Sequencing was performed on PBMCs, mostly from graft donor cells, taken 360 days after TCRalphabeta/CD19-depleted stem cell transplant. The rearrangement uses TRBV5-1 and TRBJ2-2; no reliable D call. The clonotype was recovered from a male patient aged 2-15 years who had a stem cell transplant for acute lymphoblastic leukemia, so the T cells may come from the graft donor. The CDR3 DNA sequence: TGCGCCAGCAGCTTCGGAGCAGGTGGGAACACCGGGGAGCTGTTTTTT. This codes for CASSFGAGGNTGELFF. Supplemented by reference TRBV5-1 and TRBJ2-2, the full variable domain reads KAGVTQTPRYLIKTRGQQVTLSCSPISGHRSVSWYQQTPGQGLQFLFEYFSETQRNKGNFPGRFSGRQFSNSRSEMNVSTLELGDSALYLCASSFGAGGNTGELFFGEGSRLTVL.